A single sample gave rise to the 10 T cell receptor beta chains below, sequenced in a study of T cell repertoires in cytomegalovirus infection. TCRdb reprocessed the reads with MiXCR, giving one entry per CDR3 protein. This table has approximately 250,000 distinct CDR3 sequences, over 9% appearing once. The sample consisted of PBMCs. The origin of the receptors is a human donor in good health (CMV status not recorded). Some clones in this sample may be carry-over from other donors' samples.

The sample holds a few counts of this clonotype. The gene calls are TRBV20-1 and TRBJ2-7; 12 bases fit TRBD2. Germline V gene lookup returns CDR1 DFQATT and CDR2 SNEGSKA (reference sequence). The length of the CDR3 is 15 residues. The V gene end was trimmed by 2 bases and the J gene end by 6 bases; junction bases not matched to a gene: 8. The CDR3 spells CSARPLAGGPSEQYF. CDR3 coding DNA: TGCAGTGCTAGACCCCTAGCGGGAGGGCCGAGCGAGCAGTACTTC.

This clonotype was found many times. The chain combines TRBV7-9 with TRBJ1-1, with D unresolved. The CDR3 extends over 13 amino acids. Trimming took off 3 bases at V and 1 base at J, with 6 bases between the two ends. Germline CDR1 is SEHNR and CDR2 is FQNEAQ (reference sequence). The CDR3 DNA sequence: TGTGCCAGCAGCTTTGCCGCGAACACTGAAGCTTTCTTT. This sequence encodes CASSFAANTEAFF. Full variable domain (rest looked up from reference TRBV7-9 and TRBJ1-1): DTGVSQNPRHKITKRGQNVTFRCDPISEHNRLYWYRQTLGQGPEFLTYFQNEAQLEKSRLLSDRFSAERPKGSFSTLEIQRTEQGDSAMYLCASSFAANTEAFFGQGTRLTVV.

This clonotype has just a few counts. The CDR3 DNA is TGTGCCAGCAGCCTCGGGATTCAGAGGCACGCTGAAGCTTTCTTT. This codes for CASSLGIQRHAEAFF. The V and J genes are TRBV13 and TRBJ1-1; no reliable D call. V was shortened by 5 bases and J by 6 bases, with 19 bases between the two germline ends. Germline assignment: CDR1 PRHDT and CDR2 FYEKMQ (reference sequence). There are 15 residues in the CDR3.

The rearrangement uses TRBV27 and TRBJ2-3; TRBD2 aligns across 15 bases. V shed 5 bases, J shed 6 bases, and the junction held 3 bases outside the gene matches. The CDR3 totals 15 residues. CDR1 is MNHEY and CDR2 is SMNVEV in the germline V gene (reference sequence). In nucleotides, the CDR3 is TGTGCCAGCAGTAGGACTAGCGGGAGGGCGGATACGCAGTATTTT. Its protein product is CASSRTSGRADTQYF.

The chain couples TRBV19 to TRBJ1-3; unclear D gene. The CDR3 length is 16 residues. The V end was cut by 0 bases, the J end by 0 bases, with 9 bases between. Germline V gives CDR1 LNHDA, CDR2 SQIVND (reference sequence). For the CDR3, the DNA is TGTGCCAGTAGTATAGACCTGGGAGCCTCTGGAAACACCATATATTTT. Translation gives CASSIDLGASGNTIYF.

There are many counts of this clonotype. V usage is TRBV6-2 or TRBV6-3 and J usage is TRBJ2-6; tentative D call: TRBD2 (5 bases). Germline loops: CDR1 MNHEY, CDR2 SVGEGT. V gave up 2 bases and J gave up 4 bases, with 9 bases separating them. This CDR3 comprises 15 residues. CDR3 protein: CASSYPGIGANVLTF. CDR3 nucleotide sequence: TGTGCCAGCAGTTACCCGGGGATAGGGGCCAACGTCCTGACTTTC.

The V gene is TRBV9, the J gene TRBJ2-7; D is tentatively TRBD1 or TRBD2 (5 bases each). Per germline, CDR1 SGDLS and CDR2 YYNGEE. With 0 bases removed from V and 2 bases from J, the gap between germline ends came to 12 bases. CDR3 length equals 15 residues. The CDR3 region has the DNA TGTGCCAGCAGCGTAGGGGGGAGAACGGCCTACGAGCAGTACTTC. Residues: CASSVGGRTAYEQYF.

This clonotype was detected a few times. The CDR3 DNA sequence: TGTGCCATCAGGGATATTGTTGAGAGAGGCGAGCAGTACTTC. Protein: CAIRDIVERGEQYF. The chain has TRBV10-3 and TRBJ2-7, with D uncertain. Germline CDR1 and CDR2: ENHRY and SYGVKD. CDR3 size: 14 residues. Trimming stripped 6 bases from V and 6 bases from J, with 18 bases between.

Ten or more counts support this clonotype. This chain connects TRBV20-1 to TRBJ2-5; 9 nucleotides match TRBD2. The germline gives CDR1 DFQATT, CDR2 SNEGSKA (reference sequence). CDR3 length: 14 amino acids. V lost 5 bases, J lost 3 bases, and 7 bases stayed unmatched. The CDR3 coding sequence is TGCAGTGCTGGGGAAATAGCGGGGGAAGAGACCCAGTACTTC. As protein: CSAGEIAGEETQYF.

This clonotype appeared many times. The genes are TRBV12-3 or TRBV12-4 and TRBJ1-2; TRBD1 agrees at 9 bases. With 2 bases clipped from V and 7 bases from J, the junction kept 5 bases outside the gene matches. This CDR3 region has 14 residues. The CDR3 DNA is TGTGCCAGCAGTTTAACCGGACAGGGGTTTGGCTACACCTTC. Encoded protein: CASSLTGQGFGYTF.